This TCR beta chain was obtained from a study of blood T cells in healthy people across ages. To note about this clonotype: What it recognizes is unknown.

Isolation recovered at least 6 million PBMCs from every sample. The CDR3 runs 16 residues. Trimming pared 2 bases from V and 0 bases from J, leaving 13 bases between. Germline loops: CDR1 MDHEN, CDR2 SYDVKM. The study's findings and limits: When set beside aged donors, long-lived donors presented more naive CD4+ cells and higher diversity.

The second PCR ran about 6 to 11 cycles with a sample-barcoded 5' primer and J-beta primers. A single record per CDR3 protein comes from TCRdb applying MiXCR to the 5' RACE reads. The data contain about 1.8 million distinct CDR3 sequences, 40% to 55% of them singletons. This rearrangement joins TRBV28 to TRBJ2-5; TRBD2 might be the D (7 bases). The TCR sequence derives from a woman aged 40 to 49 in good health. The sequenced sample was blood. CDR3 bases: TGTGCCAGCAGTTTACGGGGCGGGGGCCACCAAGAGACCCAGTACTTC. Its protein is CASSLRGGGHQETQYF.